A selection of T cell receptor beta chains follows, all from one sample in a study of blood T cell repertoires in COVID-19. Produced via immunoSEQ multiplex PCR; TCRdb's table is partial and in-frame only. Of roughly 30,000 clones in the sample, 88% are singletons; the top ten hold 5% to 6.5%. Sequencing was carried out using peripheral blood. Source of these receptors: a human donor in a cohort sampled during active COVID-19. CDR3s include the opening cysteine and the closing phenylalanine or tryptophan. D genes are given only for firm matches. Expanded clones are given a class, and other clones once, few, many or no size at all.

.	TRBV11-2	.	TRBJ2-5	CASSPSGLAQETQYF	TGTGCCAGCAGCCCCTCGGGACTGGCACAAGAGACCCAGTACTTC
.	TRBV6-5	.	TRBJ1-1	CASRASGGDTEAFF	TGTGCCAGCAGGGCCTCGGGAGGTGATACTGAAGCTTTCTTT
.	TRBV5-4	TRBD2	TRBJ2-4	CASSLSGGAGNIQYF	TGTGCCAGCAGCTTGAGCGGGGGGGCCGGGAACATTCAGTACTTC
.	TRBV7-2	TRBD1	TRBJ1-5	CASNQDRDQPQHF	TGTGCCAGCAACCAGGACAGGGATCAGCCCCAGCATTTT
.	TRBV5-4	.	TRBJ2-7	CASSLRARDIGSYEQYF	TGTGCCAGCAGCTTGAGGGCCCGGGACATTGGATCTTACGAGCAGTACTTC
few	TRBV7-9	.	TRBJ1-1	CASSFRNTEAFF	TGTGCCAGCAGCTTTCGGAACACTGAAGCTTTCTTT
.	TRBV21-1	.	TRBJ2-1	CATVPRGPRSSYNEQFF	TGTGCCACCGTGCCACGCGGTCCCCGGAGCTCCTACAATGAGCAGTTCTTC
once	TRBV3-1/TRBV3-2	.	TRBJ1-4	CASTPQGTTNEKLFF	TGTGCCAGCACCCCCCAGGGGACAACTAATGAAAAACTGTTTTTT
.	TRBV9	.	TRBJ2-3	CASSVAELTGLSYTQYF	TGTGCCAGCAGCGTAGCGGAATTAACGGGACTTTCTTATACGCAGTATTTT
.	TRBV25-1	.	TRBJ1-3	CASSGGLSNTIYF	TGTGCCAGCAGTGGGGGACTTTCAAACACCATATATTTT
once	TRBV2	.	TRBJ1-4	CASSLNEKLFF	TGTGCCAGCAGCCTTAATGAAAAACTGTTTTTT
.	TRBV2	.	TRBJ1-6	CASRGRGNSPLHF	TGTGCCAGCAGGGGCCGGGGTAATTCACCCCTCCACTTT
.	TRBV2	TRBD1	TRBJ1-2	CASGKEAGPDRVAYGYTF	TGTGCCAGCGGAAAGGAGGCGGGGCCGGACAGGGTGGCCTATGGCTACACCTTC
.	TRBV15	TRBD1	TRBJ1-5	CATSGDRGKHQPQHF	TGTGCCACTTCGGGGGACAGGGGTAAACATCAGCCCCAGCATTTT
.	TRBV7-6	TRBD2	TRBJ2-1	CASSPRLAGGLYNEQFF	TGTGCCAGCAGCCCTAGACTAGCGGGGGGCCTCTACAATGAGCAGTTCTTC
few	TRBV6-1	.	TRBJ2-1	CASSEALGAGGEQFF	TGTGCCAGCAGTGAAGCGTTGGGGGCCGGAGGCGAGCAGTTCTTC
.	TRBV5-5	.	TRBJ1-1	CASSLAVGGIEAFF	TGTGCCAGCAGCTTGGCCGTAGGGGGTATTGAAGCTTTCTTT
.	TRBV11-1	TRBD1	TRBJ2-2	CASSLGTGDTGELFF	TGTGCCAGCAGCTTGGGGACAGGGGACACCGGGGAGCTGTTTTTT
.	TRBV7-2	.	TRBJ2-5	CASSPLRAEAETQYF	TGTGCCAGCAGCCCTCTCCGGGCGGAGGCGGAGACCCAGTACTTC
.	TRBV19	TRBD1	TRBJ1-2	CASSTRQGTSYGYTF	TGTGCCAGTAGTACACGACAGGGAACTTCCTATGGCTACACCTTC
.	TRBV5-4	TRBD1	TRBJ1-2	CASSRTGSLYGYTF	TGTGCCAGCAGCCGGACAGGTAGTCTCTATGGCTACACCTTC
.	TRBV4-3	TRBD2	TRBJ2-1	CASSPRLAGGPTDEQFF	TGCGCCAGCAGCCCGAGACTAGCGGGGGGACCTACCGATGAGCAGTTCTTC
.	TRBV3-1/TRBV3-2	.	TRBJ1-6	CASSQDYRSPLHF	TGTGCCAGCAGCCAAGATTATCGGTCACCCCTCCACTTT
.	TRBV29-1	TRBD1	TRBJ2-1	CSVLGDRGDEQFF	TGCAGCGTCCTTGGGGACAGGGGCGATGAGCAGTTCTTC
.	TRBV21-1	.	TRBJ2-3	CASSKLADTQYF	TGTGCCAGCAGCAAACTAGCAGATACGCAGTATTTT
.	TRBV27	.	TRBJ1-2	CASSFNPRYGYTF	TGTGCCAGCAGTTTCAACCCGAGGTATGGCTACACCTTC
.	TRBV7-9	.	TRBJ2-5	CASSLPDSAVMETQYF	TGTGCCAGCAGCTTGCCTGACTCAGCGGTTATGGAGACCCAGTACTTC
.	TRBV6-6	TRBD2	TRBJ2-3	CASVPGGTDTQYF	TGTGCCAGCGTTCCGGGGGGAACAGATACGCAGTATTTT
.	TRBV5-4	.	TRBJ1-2	CASSLVENYGYTF	TGTGCCAGCAGTCTAGTGGAGAACTATGGCTACACCTTC
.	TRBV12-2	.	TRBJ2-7	CASRSLSLTGSPYEQYF	TGTGCAAGTCGCTCCTTATCATTGACCGGGTCCCCCTACGAGCAGTACTTC
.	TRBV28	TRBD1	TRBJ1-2	CASSSTGDYGYTF	TGTGCCAGCAGTTCCACAGGGGACTATGGCTACACCTTC
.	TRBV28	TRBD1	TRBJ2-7	CASSATGATSYEQYF	TGTGCCAGCAGCGCAACAGGGGCTACTTCCTACGAGCAGTACTTC
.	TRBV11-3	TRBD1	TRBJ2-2	CASSPFTGTANTGELFF	TGTGCCAGCAGCCCGTTCACCGGGACAGCGAACACCGGGGAGCTGTTTTTT
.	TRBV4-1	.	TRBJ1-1	CASSQRPDKLNTEAFF	TGCGCCAGCAGCCAAAGGCCTGACAAATTGAACACTGAAGCTTTCTTT
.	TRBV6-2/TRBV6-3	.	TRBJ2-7	CASSPRQEPPYEQYF	TGTGCCAGCAGTCCAAGACAAGAACCGCCCTACGAGCAGTACTTC
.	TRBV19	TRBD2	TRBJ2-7	CASSMSSSGGLDEQYF	TGTGCCAGTAGTATGTCCTCTAGCGGGGGGCTCGACGAGCAGTACTTC
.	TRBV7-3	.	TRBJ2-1	CASSSYRVLYNEQFF	TGTGCCAGCAGCTCATACAGGGTCCTCTACAATGAGCAGTTCTTC
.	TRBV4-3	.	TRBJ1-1	CASSQRAGGTRTEAFF	TGCGCCAGCAGCCAGCGGGCCGGGGGAACCCGAACTGAAGCTTTCTTT
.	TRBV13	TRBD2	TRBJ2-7	CASSLYSGGAARREQYF	TGTGCCAGCAGCCTCTATAGCGGGGGGGCAGCTAGGCGCGAGCAGTACTTC
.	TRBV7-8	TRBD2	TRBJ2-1	CASSLTWGTSGDLSYNEQFF	TGTGCCAGCAGCTTGACTTGGGGGACTAGCGGGGACCTCTCCTACAATGAGCAGTTCTTC
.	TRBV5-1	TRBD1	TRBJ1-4	CASSIFTGEELFF	TGCGCCAGCAGCATTTTTACAGGGGAGGAACTGTTTTTT
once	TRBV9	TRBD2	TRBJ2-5	CASSGARPGLAGQETQYF	TGTGCCAGCAGCGGGGCCCGACCGGGACTAGCGGGGCAAGAGACCCAGTACTTC
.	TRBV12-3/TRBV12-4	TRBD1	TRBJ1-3	CASQGASGNTIYF	TGTGCCAGTCAGGGGGCATCTGGAAACACCATATATTTT
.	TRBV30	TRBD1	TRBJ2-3	CGAGTDNTDTQYF	TGTGGTGCCGGGACAGACAACACAGATACGCAGTATTTT
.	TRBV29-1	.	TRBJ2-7	CSATVNSYEQYF	TGCAGCGCTACTGTTAATTCCTACGAGCAGTACTTC
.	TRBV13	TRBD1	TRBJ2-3	CASSSGQGRTDTQYF	TGTGCCAGCAGCTCGGGACAGGGGAGGACAGATACGCAGTATTTT
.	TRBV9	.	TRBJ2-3	CASSVGQASTDTQYF	TGTGCCAGCAGCGTAGGCCAGGCTAGCACAGATACGCAGTATTTT
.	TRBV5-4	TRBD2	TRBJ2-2	CASSLSVSSGGTGELFF	TGTGCCAGCAGCTTGAGCGTGTCTAGCGGGGGAACCGGGGAGCTGTTTTTT
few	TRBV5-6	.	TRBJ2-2	CASWGQAGPYTGELFF	TGTGCCAGTTGGGGGCAGGCAGGACCATACACCGGGGAGCTGTTTTTT
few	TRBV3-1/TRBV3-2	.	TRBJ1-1	CASSRRDRNTEAFF	TGTGCCAGCAGCCGGCGCGACAGGAACACTGAAGCTTTCTTT
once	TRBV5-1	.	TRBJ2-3	CASSLEGQLTDTQYF	TGCGCCAGCAGCTTAGAAGGACAGCTCACAGATACGCAGTATTTT
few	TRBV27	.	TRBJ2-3	CASSLGLSTDTQYF	TGTGCCAGCAGTTTGGGGCTCAGCACAGATACGCAGTATTTT
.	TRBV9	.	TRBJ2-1	CASSTPNQQGNEQFF	TGTGCCAGCAGCACACCCAATCAACAGGGCAATGAGCAGTTCTTC
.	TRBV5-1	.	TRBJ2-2	CASSPGLSTTGELFF	TGCGCCAGCAGCCCGGGACTCTCAACCACCGGGGAGCTGTTTTTT
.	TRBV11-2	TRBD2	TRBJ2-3	CASSSHLGAGGTDTQYF	TGTGCCAGCAGCTCCCACCTTGGGGCGGGGGGCACAGATACGCAGTATTTT
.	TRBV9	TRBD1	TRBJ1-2	CASSAPLRDRDYGYTF	TGTGCCAGCAGCGCCCCACTCCGGGACAGGGACTATGGCTACACCTTC
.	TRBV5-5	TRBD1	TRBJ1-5	CASSLIMTGDNQPQHF	TGTGCCAGCAGCTTGATTATGACAGGGGACAATCAGCCCCAGCATTTT
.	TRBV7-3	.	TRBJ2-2	CASSLEGTTNTGELFF	TGTGCCAGCAGCTTAGAGGGAACAACGAACACCGGGGAGCTGTTTTTT
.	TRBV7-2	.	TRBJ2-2	CASSLPMLTANTGELFF	TGTGCCAGCAGCTTACCCATGCTAACCGCGAACACCGGGGAGCTGTTTTTT
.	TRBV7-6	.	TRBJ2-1	CASSPRDTRFFNEQFF	TGTGCCAGCAGCCCCCGGGACACGCGCTTTTTTAATGAGCAGTTCTTC